Each of the 28 T cell receptor beta chains below was sequenced from the same sample in a study of blood T cells in healthy people across ages. Together with a sample-barcoded 5' primer, a J-beta primer mix was included in a second PCR lasting 7 to 11 cycles. TCRdb re-called the 5' RACE reads through MiXCR, storing one row per CDR3 protein. The sample lists 1.5 million to 2 million distinct CDR3 sequences, about 50% occurring once. Sequenced material: blood. Every receptor here comes from a middle-aged woman in good health.

This chain uses TRBV20-1 with TRBJ2-3; 7 bases map to TRBD1. Germline V gene data show CDR1 as DFQATT and CDR2 as SNEGSKA (reference sequence). Trimming took 3 bases from V and 2 from J; bases not matched to a gene: 5. This CDR3 has 14 residues. The CDR3, as DNA: TGCAGTGCTAGCGGGACAGACAACACAGATACGCAGTATTTT. It yields the protein CSASGTDNTDTQYF.

Only a few counts were recorded for this clonotype. The V call is TRBV27, the J call TRBJ2-1; D not resolved. This CDR3 is built from 12 residues. V lost 5 bases and J lost 8, with 10 bases in between. Germline V gives CDR1 MNHEY, CDR2 SMNVEV (reference sequence). CDR3 loop: CASSTSSDEQFF. In nucleotides, the CDR3 is TGTGCCAGCAGTACCTCTAGTGATGAGCAGTTCTTC.

V and J are TRBV15 and TRBJ2-1, with D maybe TRBD1 (6 bases). Deletions cut 0 bases from V and 0 bases from J, with 9 bases between. The CDR3 loop spans 16 amino acids. The germline gives CDR1 LNHNV, CDR2 YYDKDF (reference sequence). CDR3 bases: TGTGCCACCAGCAGAGAGTGGGACACCTCCTACAATGAGCAGTTCTTC. This translates into CATSREWDTSYNEQFF.

In this sample, this clonotype turned up a few times. CDR3 in amino acids: CSVLADYNEQFF. CDR3 bases: TGCAGTGTACTAGCGGATTACAATGAGCAGTTCTTC. The chain is built from TRBV20-1 and TRBJ2-1, with 8 bases fitting TRBD2. The V gene end was trimmed by 7 bases and the J gene end by 4 bases; junction bases not matched to a gene: 3. CDR1 DFQATT and CDR2 SNEGSKA come from the germline V gene (reference sequence). This CDR3 comprises 12 residues.

V usage is TRBV7-2 and J usage is TRBJ1-4; the D is unclear. CDR3 length: 14 amino acids. Between the trimmed V and J ends, which lost 3 bases and 5 bases, there was a span of 10 bases. Germline CDR1 is SGHTA and CDR2 is FQGNSA. The CDR3, as DNA: TGTGCCAGCAGCTTTAGTCAGATGAATGAAAAACTGTTTTTT. Amino acid sequence: CASSFSQMNEKLFF. Full variable domain (rest looked up from reference TRBV7-2 and TRBJ1-4): GAGVSQSPSNKVTEKGKDVELRCDPISGHTALYWYRQSLGQGLEFLIYFQGNSAPDKSGLPSDRFSAERTGGSVSTLTIQRTQQEDSAVYLCASSFSQMNEKLFFGSGTQLSVL.

This clonotype appeared a few times. The chain couples TRBV3-1 to TRBJ2-5; D unclear. This CDR3 has 15 amino acids. The germline CDR1 and CDR2 sequences are LGHDT and YNNKEL (reference sequence). V was clipped by 4 bases and J by 1 base, with 13 bases between them. The CDR3 coding sequence is TGTGCCAGCAGCCCCCGAGGCAGCCTCCAAGAGACCCAGTACTTC. This gives the protein CASSPRGSLQETQYF.

The chain uses TRBV12-3 or TRBV12-4 and TRBJ2-1; 9 bases match TRBD2. Trimming cost V 5 bases and J 6 bases; bases outside gene matches: 5. CDR3 length: 14 amino acids. The DNA for the CDR3 is TGTGCCAGCAGTGTTAATAGCGGGGGCAATGAGCAGTTCTTC. Amino acid sequence: CASSVNSGGNEQFF.

This clonotype was counted only a few times. The gene calls are TRBV4-3 and TRBJ2-7; unclear D gene. Trimming shortened V by 0 bases and J by 3 bases, and 15 bases separated the two germline ends. The length of the CDR3 is 16 residues. CDR1 LGHNA and CDR2 YSLEER come from the germline V gene. The CDR3 loop reads CASSQESLEFLYEQYF. CDR3 in DNA: TGCGCCAGCAGCCAAGAGAGTCTGGAATTTCTCTACGAGCAGTACTTC.

V and J are TRBV19 and TRBJ1-5, with D perhaps matching TRBD1 (5 bases). There are 14 residues in the CDR3. Trimming removed 10 bases at V and 3 bases at J, with 16 bases between. Germline V lookup: CDR1 LNHDA, CDR2 SQIVND (reference sequence). CDR3 in amino acids: CATHPRGTNQPQHF. The CDR3 coding sequence is TGTGCCACCCATCCCCGAGGGACCAATCAGCCCCAGCATTTT.

This clonotype was detected a few times. This chain joins TRBV20-1 and TRBJ2-3; D unresolved. From germline, CDR1 is DFQATT and CDR2 SNEGSKA (reference sequence). Trimming took off 3 bases at V and 1 base at J, with 14 bases between the two ends. This CDR3 region has 15 residues. CDR3 nucleotides: TGCAGTGCTAGCTACCGTGGGTCAGGCACAGATACGCAGTATTTT. Its protein is CSASYRGSGTDTQYF.

The chain has TRBV29-1 and TRBJ2-3, with 8 bases aligning to TRBD2. The CDR3 loop spans 13 amino acids. Germline CDR1 and CDR2: SQVTM and ANQGSEA. The CDR3, as DNA: TGCAACGTAAACGGGGGGGGTTTGGATACGCAGTATTTT. Its protein is CNVNGGGLDTQYF.

The CDR3 loop reads CSARDSRSSYNSPLHF. The CDR3 bases are TGCAGTGCTAGAGATTCACGGAGCTCCTATAATTCACCCCTCCACTTT. The V call is TRBV20-1, the J call TRBJ1-6, with D hard to call. Germline CDR1 is DFQATT and CDR2 is SNEGSKA (reference sequence). V was shortened by 0 bases and J by 0 bases, with 9 bases between the two germline ends. There are 16 residues in the CDR3.

This chain links TRBV5-1 with TRBJ1-4; TRBD1 might be the D (5 bases). Germline-derived CDR1 and CDR2 are SGHRS and YFSETQ. V lost 1 base, J lost 7 bases, and 14 bases lay in between. This CDR3 has 15 residues. CDR3 nucleotide sequence: TGCGCCAGCAGCTTGAAGCGGCAGGGAGGTGAAAAACTGTTTTTT. Its translation is CASSLKRQGGEKLFF.

The J gene is TRBJ1-5, the V gene TRBV12-3 or TRBV12-4; D might be TRBD1 (6 bases). The CDR3 contains 15 residues. V was clipped by 6 bases and J by 3 bases, with 15 bases between them. CDR3 amino acids: CASRAGGGYNQPQHF. Written as DNA, the CDR3 is TGTGCCAGCAGGGCCGGGGGGGGCTACAATCAGCCCCAGCATTTT.

The table lists this clonotype with a count of one. V usage is TRBV2 and J usage is TRBJ2-5; no definite D call. V gave up 6 bases and J gave up 4 bases, with 21 bases separating them. This CDR3 contains 16 residues. Germline V CDR1 and CDR2: SNHLY, FYNNEI. CDR3 amino acids: CASRESNLQSRETQYF. CDR3 sequence (DNA): TGTGCCAGCAGGGAAAGTAACCTCCAAAGCCGAGAGACCCAGTACTTC.

This clonotype was detected a few times. The V gene is TRBV5-1, the J gene TRBJ2-1, with TRBD1 matching over 7 bases. The CDR3 sequence is 14 residues long. The J segment lost 7 bases and the V segment lost 4 bases, leaving 8 bases of the junction unmatched. Germline V lookup: CDR1 SGHRS, CDR2 YFSETQ. Written as DNA, the CDR3 is TGCGCCAGCAGCCCCGGACAGGTATTGAATGAGCAGTTCTTC. Translated, it gives CASSPGQVLNEQFF.

The rearrangement joins TRBV7-9 to TRBJ1-2; weak D call: TRBD1 (6 bases). The germline V and J ends were trimmed by 5 bases and 6 bases, with 22 bases remaining between them. The V gene's germline CDR1 is SEHNR and CDR2 FQNEAQ (reference sequence). The CDR3 consists of 16 residues. The CDR3 region has the DNA TGTGCCAGCAGCCGGAGCGGGACACTCCACCCCAATGGCTACACCTTC. Its protein is CASSRSGTLHPNGYTF.

This clonotype was found once. The rearrangement links TRBV12-3 or TRBV12-4 to TRBJ1-5, with D maybe TRBD1 (5 bases). The CDR3 is 14 residues long. V was trimmed by 5 bases and J by 3 bases, leaving 11 bases between them. DNA for the CDR3: TGTGCCAGCAGTCTCTACAGGAACAATCAGCCCCAGCATTTT. It translates to CASSLYRNNQPQHF.

In its sample, this clonotype was seen a few times. The V gene is TRBV28, the J gene TRBJ1-2; 7 bases agree with TRBD1. CDR3 length equals 15 residues. The V gene's germline CDR1 is MDHEN and CDR2 SYDVKM. The J segment lost 4 bases and the V segment lost 4 bases, leaving 9 bases of the junction unmatched. CDR3 DNA sequence: TGTGCCAGCAGTTCCCCAGGGGGTCTAGGCTATGGCTACACCTTC. Translating gives CASSSPGGLGYGYTF.

The chain links TRBV5-1 to TRBJ2-5; 9 bases map to TRBD2. Germline values: CDR1 SGHRS, CDR2 YFSETQ. The CDR3 runs 15 residues. V lost 4 bases to trimming and J lost 6 bases; unmatched junction nucleotides: 10. CDR3 bases: TGCGCCAGCAGCGGCGGGGGGGCCGGTGTTAAGACCCAGTACTTC. It specifies CASSGGGAGVKTQYF. Looking up the rest from reference TRBV5-1 and TRBJ2-5 gives the full variable domain: KAGVTQTPRYLIKTRGQQVTLSCSPISGHRSVSWYQQTPGQGLQFLFEYFSETQRNKGNFPGRFSGRQFSNSRSEMNVSTLELGDSALYLCASSGGGAGVKTQYFGPGTRLLVL.

A few counts support this clonotype. The chain uses TRBV7-8 and TRBJ2-7, with no clear D. This CDR3 contains 16 residues. Deletions cut 2 bases from V and 0 bases from J, with 14 bases between. The germline V gene encodes CDR1 SGHVS and CDR2 FQNEAQ. The CDR3 protein is CASSLLRSLSSYEQYF. CDR3 DNA sequence: TGTGCCAGCAGCTTATTAAGGTCCCTGAGCTCCTACGAGCAGTACTTC.

The CDR3 loop reads CATSDPRGQGETQYF. The DNA of the CDR3 is TGTGCCACCAGTGACCCGAGGGGACAGGGAGAGACCCAGTACTTC. J is TRBJ2-5 and V is TRBV24-1; TRBD1 agrees at 9 bases. The CDR3 runs to 15 residues. Losses at the gene ends were 4 bases for V and 4 bases for J; bases not matched to a gene: 6. From germline, CDR1 is KGHDR and CDR2 SFDVKD.

This chain joins TRBV7-2 and TRBJ2-2, with TRBD1 matching over 7 bases. Germline-derived CDR1 and CDR2 are SGHTA and FQGNSA. V lost 3 bases to trimming and J lost 8 bases; unmatched junction nucleotides: 6. This CDR3 region has 14 residues. The CDR3 protein is CASSFDTGVGELFF. The CDR3 nucleotides are TGTGCCAGCAGCTTCGATACAGGGGTTGGGGAGCTGTTTTTT.

The rearrangement joins TRBV5-1 to TRBJ2-5, with 14 bases aligning to TRBD2. Germline CDR1 and CDR2: SGHRS and YFSETQ. Losses at the gene ends were 3 bases for V and 1 base for J; bases not matched to a gene: 5. CDR3 length equals 17 residues. The CDR3 spells CASSSGGTSGGQETQYF. The CDR3 coding sequence is TGCGCCAGCAGCTCGGGAGGGACTAGCGGGGGCCAAGAGACCCAGTACTTC.

This clonotype was seen only a few times. The V gene is TRBV7-8, the J gene TRBJ2-1; the D gene is possibly TRBD2 (5 bases). Deletions cut 2 bases from V and 7 bases from J, with 12 bases between. Germline assignment: CDR1 SGHVS and CDR2 FQNEAQ. The CDR3 has 14 residues. CDR3 bases: TGTGCCAGCAGCTTATTGCCCCCGGGGAATGAGCAGTTCTTC. Protein sequence: CASSLLPPGNEQFF.

This sequence joins TRBV11-2 and TRBJ2-1; maybe TRBD2 (5 bases). This CDR3 has 15 residues. The germline V and J ends were trimmed by 3 bases and 2 bases, with 11 bases remaining between them. The germline V gene has CDR1 SGHAT and CDR2 FQNNGV. The CDR3 sequence is CASSFERTAYNEQFF. In DNA form, the CDR3 reads TGTGCCAGCAGCTTCGAGAGGACTGCCTACAATGAGCAGTTCTTC.

The chain couples TRBV7-9 to TRBJ1-4; D remains ambiguous. In germline, CDR1 is SEHNR, CDR2 FQNEAQ (reference sequence). The ends were cut back, 5 bases at V and 0 bases at J, with 7 bases in the middle. This CDR3 is 14 amino acids long. CDR3 bases: TGTGCCAGCAGCATCCAAACAACTAATGAAAAACTGTTTTTT. It yields the protein CASSIQTTNEKLFF.

This rearrangement joins TRBV10-3 to TRBJ1-2; D not certain. Trimming removed 0 bases from V and 0 bases from J, with 8 bases in between. Germline CDR1 and CDR2: ENHRY and SYGVKD. The CDR3 loop spans 15 amino acids. The CDR3 DNA sequence: TGTGCCATCAGTGAGTCGGAGGTTTCTAACTATGGCTACACCTTC. Encoded protein: CAISESEVSNYGYTF.